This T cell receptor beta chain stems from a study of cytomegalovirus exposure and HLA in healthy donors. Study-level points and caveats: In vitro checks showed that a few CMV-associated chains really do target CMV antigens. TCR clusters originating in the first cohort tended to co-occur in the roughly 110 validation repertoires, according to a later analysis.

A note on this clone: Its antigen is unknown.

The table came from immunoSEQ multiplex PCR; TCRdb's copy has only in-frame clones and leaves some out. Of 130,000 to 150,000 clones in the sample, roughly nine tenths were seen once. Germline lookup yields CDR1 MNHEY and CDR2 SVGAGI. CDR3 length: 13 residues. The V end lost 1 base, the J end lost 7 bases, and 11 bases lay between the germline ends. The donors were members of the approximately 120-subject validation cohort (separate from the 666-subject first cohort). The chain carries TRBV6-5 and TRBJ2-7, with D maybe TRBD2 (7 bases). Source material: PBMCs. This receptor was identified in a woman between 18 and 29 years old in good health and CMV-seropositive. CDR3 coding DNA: TGTGCCAGCAGTTACTTAAGGGGGGGGGAGCAGTACTTC. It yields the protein CASSYLRGGEQYF.